This T cell receptor beta chain originates from a study of T-cell reconstitution after alpha-beta-depleted transplantation in children. Study outcomes and limitations: Counts and diversity of T cells one year after transplant came mostly from newly produced T cells.

TCRbeta library preparation incorporated unique molecular identifiers. In TCRdb, the PCR reads were re-called with MiXCR into one record per CDR3 protein. The sample has about 440,000 distinct CDR3 sequences; about 40% are singletons. This clonotype appeared a few times. Its antigen is currently unknown. This CDR3 is 18 amino acids long. The J segment lost 0 bases and the V segment lost 3 bases, leaving 11 bases of the junction unmatched. This receptor was identified in a girl aged 2 to 9 with aplastic anemia, due to receive a stem cell transplant. The sample in question was PBMCs, obtained before TCRalphabeta/CD19-depleted stem cell transplant. The rearrangement joins TRBV12-3 or TRBV12-4 to TRBJ2-3; 8 bases map to TRBD2. The CDR3 coding sequence is TGTGCCAGCAGTTTGCGACTAGCGAGGGGTTTTAGCACAGATACGCAGTATTTT. It translates to CASSLRLARGFSTDTQYF.